Shown below are 24 T cell receptor beta chains from a single sample sequenced in a study of regulatory T cells in long-lasting Graves disease. TCR beta libraries were built with iRepertoire HTBI primers and Arm-PCR of CDR3 regions. TCRdb recomputed calls from the multiplex PCR reads with MiXCR, one row per CDR3 protein. The top ten hold about 18% of the sample, which has 620,000 or so distinct CDR3 sequences, 15% to 20% seen once. Time point in this sample: newly diagnosed GD, antithyroid drugs for less than 3 months. PBMC-extracted RNA yielded the TCR library. The same specimen was also included in a second study, on T cells in Graves' hyperthyroidism and ophthalmopathy.

The sequencing here drew on peripheral blood mononuclear cells (PBMCs), taken at new diagnosis, from a patient treated with antithyroid drugs. The receptor set was obtained from a woman aged 25 to 39 with Graves disease.

The chain is built from TRBV5-1 and TRBJ2-7; 7 bases are shared with TRBD1. From germline, CDR1 is SGHRS and CDR2 YFSETQ. The CDR3 has 14 residues. V was clipped by 4 bases and J by 0 bases; unmatched bases: 4. The CDR3 coding sequence is TGCGCCAGCAGCGCTCGACAGGGCTCCTACGAGCAGTACTTC. This codes for CASSARQGSYEQYF.

This clonotype was seen at least ten times. This chain uses TRBV6-1 with TRBJ2-5; D uncertain. V gave up 6 bases and J gave up 5 bases, with 10 bases separating them. The CDR3 has 12 residues. CDR1 and CDR2 (germline): MNHNS, SASEGT. CDR3 amino acids: CASRTVGETQYF. Written as DNA, the CDR3 is TGTGCCAGCAGGACGGTGGGGGAGACCCAGTACTTC.

The chain employs TRBV5-1 and TRBJ2-2, with D perhaps being TRBD1 or TRBD2 (5 bases each). CDR1 is SGHRS and CDR2 is YFSETQ in the germline V gene. Trimming shortened V by 0 bases and J by 4 bases, and 10 bases separated the two germline ends. The CDR3 contains 15 residues. Here the CDR3 DNA reads TGCGCCAGCAGCTTGGGGGGACGGAGCACCGGGGAGCTGTTTTTT. Translated, it gives CASSLGGRSTGELFF.

In its sample, this clonotype was seen many times. The V gene is TRBV28, the J gene TRBJ2-1, with TRBD2 identical over 8 bases. CDR1 is MDHEN and CDR2 is SYDVKM in the germline V gene. This CDR3 has 12 amino acids. V lost 11 bases and J lost 4; bases outside the gene matches: 4. The CDR3 spells CASREGYNEQFF. The CDR3 DNA is TGTGCCTCCCGGGAGGGATACAATGAGCAGTTCTTC.

The chain combines TRBV2 with TRBJ2-5, with 14 nucleotides matching TRBD2. The germline CDR1 and CDR2 sequences are SNHLY and FYNNEI. With V trimmed by 7 bases and J by 4 bases, 2 bases remained unmatched. The CDR3 is 14 amino acids. The DNA for the CDR3 is TGTGCCAGCACCGGGACTAGCGGGAGAGAGACCCAGTACTTC. This codes for CASTGTSGRETQYF.

This chain connects TRBV5-4 to TRBJ2-1; perhaps TRBD2 as D (6 bases). The length of the CDR3 is 16 residues. The V and J ends lost 5 bases and 0 bases respectively, with 15 bases between them. Germline CDR1 SGHNT, CDR2 YYREEE (reference sequence). CDR3 amino acids: CASSPIAEPSYNEQFF. The CDR3 region has the DNA TGTGCCAGCAGTCCTATAGCGGAGCCCTCCTACAATGAGCAGTTCTTC.

This chain links TRBV6-1 with TRBJ1-1, with D unclear. CDR1 and CDR2 from the germline V gene are MNHNS and SASEGT. This CDR3 is built from 15 residues. V lost 2 bases and J lost 6, with 16 bases in between. The CDR3 protein is CASSEQDSGSPEAFF. The CDR3 DNA reads as TGTGCCAGCAGTGAACAGGACTCCGGTAGCCCTGAAGCTTTCTTT.

This clonotype appeared many times. The chain joins TRBV11-2 to TRBJ2-7; 8 bases line up with TRBD1. Trimming cost V 1 base and J 0 bases; bases outside gene matches: 5. The CDR3 totals 16 residues. Germline V CDR1 and CDR2: SGHAT, FQNNGV. CDR3 in DNA: TGTGCCAGCAGCTTAGCCAGGGGGCTTCGCTCCTACGAGCAGTACTTC. Encoded protein: CASSLARGLRSYEQYF.

This clonotype was seen many times. This chain uses TRBV7-9 with TRBJ2-1; a possible D gene is TRBD1 (5 bases). The CDR3 extends over 15 amino acids. The V gene lost 7 bases and the J gene lost 9 bases, with 22 bases spanning the gap. CDR1 SEHNR and CDR2 FQNEAQ come from the germline V gene (reference sequence). The CDR3 protein is CASTRQGHQAAEQFF. The DNA for the CDR3 is TGTGCCAGCACCCGGCAGGGCCACCAGGCAGCTGAGCAGTTCTTC.

The sample holds many counts of this clonotype. The gene calls are TRBV11-1 and TRBJ2-5; possibly TRBD2 for D (5 bases). The V end was cut by 5 bases, the J end by 3 bases, with 7 bases between. Germline V gene sequence: CDR1 SGHAT, CDR2 FQDESV (reference sequence). The CDR3 is made up of 12 amino acids. CDR3 residues: CASSRGEETQYF. CDR3 nucleotide sequence: TGTGCCAGCAGCCGGGGAGAAGAGACCCAGTACTTC. Based on the CDR3 plus reference TRBV11-1 and TRBJ2-5, the full variable domain is EAEVAQSPRYKITEKSQAVAFWCDPISGHATLYWYRQILGQGPELLVQFQDESVVDDSQLPKDRFSAERLKGVDSTLKIQPAELGDSAMYLCASSRGEETQYFGPGTRLLVL.

CDR3 in amino acids: CASSITPGAGNEQFF. CDR3 nucleotide sequence: TGTGCCAGTAGTATAACCCCCGGCGCGGGCAATGAGCAGTTCTTC. The genes are TRBV19 and TRBJ2-1, with a possible D match to TRBD2 (5 bases). Germline V gives CDR1 LNHDA, CDR2 SQIVND (reference sequence). The V gene lost 2 bases and the J gene lost 6 bases, with 14 bases spanning the gap. The CDR3 is 15 amino acids.

This clonotype has more than one count but fewer than ten. This chain uses TRBV11-2 with TRBJ1-1; 7 nucleotides align to TRBD1. The CDR3 is 14 amino acids. The V gene end was trimmed by 5 bases and the J gene end by 8 bases; junction bases not matched to a gene: 11. The V gene's germline CDR1 is SGHAT and CDR2 FQNNGV. CDR3 DNA sequence: TGTGCCAGCAGCGTGGGACAGCTACTCTCGGAAGCTTTCTTT. This codes for CASSVGQLLSEAFF.

This clonotype showed up many times. The rearrangement joins TRBV28 to TRBJ1-5, with 9 nucleotides matching TRBD1. The CDR3 covers 15 residues. V gave up 6 bases and J gave up 3 bases; unmatched junction bases: 6. Germline values: CDR1 MDHEN, CDR2 SYDVKM. The CDR3 DNA sequence: TGTGCCAGCAGACCTGGACAGGGGTTCAATCAGCCCCAGCATTTT. The encoded protein is CASRPGQGFNQPQHF.

There are a few counts of this clonotype. V is TRBV14 and J is TRBJ2-3; 9 bases line up with TRBD2. Germline CDR1 and CDR2: SGHDN and FVKESK. V lost 1 base to trimming and J lost 6 bases; unmatched junction nucleotides: 14. The CDR3 contains 18 residues. CDR3 DNA: TGTGCCAGCAGCCAAGCTGAGTGGATAGCGGGAGCTGGCGATACGCAGTATTTT. It yields the protein CASSQAEWIAGAGDTQYF.

This clonotype occurred a few times. The gene calls are TRBV30 and TRBJ1-3; no clear D gene. The length of the CDR3 is 14 residues. Trimming pared 3 bases from V and 0 bases from J, leaving 9 bases between. Germline assignment: CDR1 GTSNPN and CDR2 SVGIG (reference sequence). CDR3 amino acids: CAWSLTSSGNTIYF. The DNA for the CDR3 is TGTGCCTGGAGCCTGACAAGCTCTGGAAACACCATATATTTT.

This clonotype was observed at least ten times. The J gene is TRBJ1-1, the V gene TRBV6-1, with 8 bases aligning to TRBD1. The V gene's germline CDR1 is MNHNS and CDR2 SASEGT. There are 14 residues in the CDR3. Trimming removed 6 bases from V and 4 bases from J; junction bases left unmatched: 7. CDR3 amino acids: CASSRQGLSTEAFF. The CDR3 DNA sequence: TGTGCCAGCAGCAGACAGGGGCTGTCCACTGAAGCTTTCTTT.

This clonotype was detected ten times or more. The chain recombines TRBV20-1 with TRBJ2-3, with D possibly being TRBD1 (5 bases). CDR3 length equals 13 residues. Germline CDR1 is DFQATT and CDR2 is SNEGSKA (reference sequence). V was shortened by 5 bases and J by 6 bases, with 15 bases between the two germline ends. This CDR3 is CSAYRSGRDTQYF. The DNA of the CDR3 is TGCAGTGCTTATCGTTCAGGGCGCGATACGCAGTATTTT.

The table lists this clonotype with a few counts. V is TRBV6-4 and J is TRBJ2-2; D gene ambiguous. The length of the CDR3 is 11 residues. The germline V gene encodes CDR1 MRHNA and CDR2 SNTAGT. V was clipped by 3 bases and J by 6 bases, with 2 bases between them. The CDR3, as DNA: TGTGCCAGCAGTGAAGCCGGGGAGCTGTTTTTT. Translation gives CASSEAGELFF.

The V and J genes are TRBV19 and TRBJ2-7; TRBD2 matches 14 bases. This CDR3 contains 16 residues. V dropped 5 bases and J dropped 6; count of bases not matched to a gene: 9. The germline CDR1 and CDR2 sequences are LNHDA and SQIVND (reference sequence). CDR3: CASSPLGLAGGGEQYF. CDR3 DNA sequence: TGTGCCAGTAGTCCCTTAGGACTAGCGGGAGGCGGCGAGCAGTACTTC.

This clonotype was detected ten times or more. The chain links TRBV6-1 to TRBJ1-5; 8 bases align to TRBD1. V shed 9 bases and J 9 bases; nucleotides not matched to a gene: 13. Germline lookup yields CDR1 MNHNS and CDR2 SASEGT. CDR3 length: 14 amino acids. CDR3 protein: CASKGQASGLPQHF. Written as DNA, the CDR3 is TGTGCCAGTAAGGGACAGGCCTCTGGTTTGCCCCAGCATTTT.

This clonotype appeared a few times. The chain couples TRBV24-1 to TRBJ2-7, with TRBD1 identical over 7 bases. Germline CDR1 KGHDR, CDR2 SFDVKD. The CDR3 length is 16 residues. V gave up 4 bases and J gave up 5 bases; unmatched junction bases: 13. CDR3 in amino acids: CATSDPFKGAFHEQYF. As DNA, the CDR3 is TGTGCCACCAGTGACCCCTTTAAGGGGGCTTTCCACGAGCAGTACTTC.

This clonotype was counted at least ten times. The V call is TRBV7-2, the J call TRBJ2-1; 8 positions match TRBD1. The germline CDR1 and CDR2 sequences are SGHTA and FQGNSA. Unmatched junction bases numbered 5, after V lost 3 bases and J lost 4 bases. CDR3 size: 15 residues. The CDR3 bases are TGTGCCAGCAGCTTCGACAGGGGTCGGTACAATGAGCAGTTCTTC. Amino acid sequence: CASSFDRGRYNEQFF.

DNA of the CDR3: TGTGCCAGCAGCTTAGCGGTAGCGGGGAAGCAGTACTTC. Translated: CASSLAVAGKQYF. This chain links TRBV7-2 with TRBJ2-7; 8 nucleotides match TRBD2. V was clipped by 0 bases and J by 8 bases; unmatched bases: 3. The CDR3 is made up of 13 amino acids. Looked up from germline, CDR1 is SGHTA and CDR2 is FQGNSA.

The CDR3 DNA reads TGTGCCTGGAGTGCCCGGGACAGGGCCCTATATAGCAATCAGCCCCAGCATTTT. It is translated as CAWSARDRALYSNQPQHF. The gene calls are TRBV30 and TRBJ1-5; TRBD1 agrees at 9 bases. CDR1 is GTSNPN, CDR2 SVGIG, per germline (reference sequence). The CDR3 sequence is 18 residues long. The junction had 10 bases not matched to a gene; V was cut back by 1 base and J by 0 bases.